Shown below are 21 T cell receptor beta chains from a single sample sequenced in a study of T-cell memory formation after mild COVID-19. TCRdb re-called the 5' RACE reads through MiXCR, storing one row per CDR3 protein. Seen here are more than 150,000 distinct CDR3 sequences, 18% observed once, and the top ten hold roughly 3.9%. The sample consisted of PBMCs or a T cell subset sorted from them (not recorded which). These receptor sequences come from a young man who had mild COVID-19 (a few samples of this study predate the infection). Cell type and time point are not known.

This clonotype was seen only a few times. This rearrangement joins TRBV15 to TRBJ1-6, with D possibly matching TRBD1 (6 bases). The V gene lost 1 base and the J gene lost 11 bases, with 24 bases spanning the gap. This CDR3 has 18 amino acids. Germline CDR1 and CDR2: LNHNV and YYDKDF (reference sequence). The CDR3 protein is CATSRGGPRGTVSAPLHF. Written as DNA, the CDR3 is TGTGCCACCAGCAGAGGGGGACCCAGGGGTACGGTGTCTGCACCCCTCCACTTT.

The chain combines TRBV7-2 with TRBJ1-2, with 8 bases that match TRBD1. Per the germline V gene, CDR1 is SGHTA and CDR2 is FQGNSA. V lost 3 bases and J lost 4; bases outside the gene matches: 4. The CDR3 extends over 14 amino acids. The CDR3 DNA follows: TGTGCCAGCAGCTTGGGACAGGAGCTCTATGGCTACACCTTC. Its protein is CASSLGQELYGYTF.

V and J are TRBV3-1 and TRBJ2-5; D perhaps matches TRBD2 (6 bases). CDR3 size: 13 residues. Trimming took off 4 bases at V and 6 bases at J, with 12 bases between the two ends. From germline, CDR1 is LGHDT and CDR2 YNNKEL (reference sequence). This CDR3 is CASSPLGGQTQYF. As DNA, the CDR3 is TGTGCCAGCAGCCCTTTGGGGGGACAGACCCAGTACTTC.

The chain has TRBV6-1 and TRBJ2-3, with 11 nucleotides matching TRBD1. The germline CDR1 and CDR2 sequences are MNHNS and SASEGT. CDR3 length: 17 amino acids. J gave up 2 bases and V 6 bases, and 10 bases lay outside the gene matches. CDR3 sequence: CASRPRGTGGPTDTQYF. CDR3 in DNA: TGTGCCAGCAGGCCAAGAGGGACAGGGGGTCCCACAGATACGCAGTATTTT.

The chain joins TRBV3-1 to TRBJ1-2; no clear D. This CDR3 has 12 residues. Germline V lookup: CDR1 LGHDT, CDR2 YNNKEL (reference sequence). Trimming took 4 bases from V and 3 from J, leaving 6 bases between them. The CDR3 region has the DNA TGTGCCAGCAGCCCCTCTGACTATGGCTACACCTTC. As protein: CASSPSDYGYTF.

The CDR3 nucleotides read TGTGCCAGCAGCCCTACTCCGGGACAGAACTCTTGGGGGTACGTC. The encoded protein is CASSPTPGQNSWGYV. The chain recombines TRBV6-9 with TRBJ2-7; 7 bases are a match to TRBD1. Germline loops: CDR1 MNHGY, CDR2 SVAAGI. The CDR3 has 15 residues. J was trimmed by 12 bases and V by 6 bases; bases with no gene match: 20.

Here the CDR3 DNA reads TGTGCCAGCAGCTCCCAGGGGCTCACCGGGGAGCTGTTTTTT. Amino acid sequence: CASSSQGLTGELFF. The chain joins TRBV7-2 to TRBJ2-2, with D maybe TRBD1 (6 bases). The V and J ends lost 4 bases and 4 bases respectively, with 10 bases between them. Germline V gene data show CDR1 as SGHTA and CDR2 as FQGNSA. This CDR3 is 14 amino acids long.

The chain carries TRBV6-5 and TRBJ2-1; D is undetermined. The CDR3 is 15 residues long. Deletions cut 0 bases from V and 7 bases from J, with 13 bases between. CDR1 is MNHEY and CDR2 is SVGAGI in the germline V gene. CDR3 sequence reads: CASSYSRIGVNEQFF. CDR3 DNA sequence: TGTGCCAGCAGTTACTCCCGAATTGGGGTTAATGAGCAGTTCTTC.

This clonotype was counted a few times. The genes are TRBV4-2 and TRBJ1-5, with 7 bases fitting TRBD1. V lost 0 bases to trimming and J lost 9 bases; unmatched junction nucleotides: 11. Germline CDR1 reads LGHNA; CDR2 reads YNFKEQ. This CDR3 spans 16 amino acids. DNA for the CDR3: TGTGCCAGCAGCCAAGAGGGAGGGACAGCATTAGGGCCCCAGCATTTT. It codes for CASSQEGGTALGPQHF.

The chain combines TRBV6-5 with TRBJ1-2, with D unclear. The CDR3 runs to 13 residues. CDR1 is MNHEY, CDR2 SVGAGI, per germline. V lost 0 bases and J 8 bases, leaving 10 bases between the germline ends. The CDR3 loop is CASSYSRVRGYTF. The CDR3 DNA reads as TGTGCCAGCAGTTACTCTAGGGTGCGGGGCTACACCTTC.

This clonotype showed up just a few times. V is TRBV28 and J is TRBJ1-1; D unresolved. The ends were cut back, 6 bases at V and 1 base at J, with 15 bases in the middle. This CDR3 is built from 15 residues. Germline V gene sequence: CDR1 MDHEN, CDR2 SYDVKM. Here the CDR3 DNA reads TGTGCCAGCAGCTCCATTGGGCAGGCGAACACTGAAGCTTTCTTT. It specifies CASSSIGQANTEAFF.

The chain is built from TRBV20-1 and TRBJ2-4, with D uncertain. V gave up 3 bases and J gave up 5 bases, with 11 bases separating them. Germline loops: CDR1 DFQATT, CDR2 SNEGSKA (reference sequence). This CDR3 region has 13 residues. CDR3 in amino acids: CSARPPSQNIQYF. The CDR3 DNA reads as TGCAGTGCTAGGCCCCCGTCCCAAAACATTCAGTACTTC.

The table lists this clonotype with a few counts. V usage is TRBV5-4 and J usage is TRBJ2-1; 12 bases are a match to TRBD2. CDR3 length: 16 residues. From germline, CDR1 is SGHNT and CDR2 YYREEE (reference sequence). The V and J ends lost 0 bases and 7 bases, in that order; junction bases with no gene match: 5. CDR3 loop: CASSLGRTSGVNEQFF. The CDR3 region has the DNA TGTGCCAGCAGCTTGGGCCGGACTAGCGGGGTTAATGAGCAGTTCTTC.

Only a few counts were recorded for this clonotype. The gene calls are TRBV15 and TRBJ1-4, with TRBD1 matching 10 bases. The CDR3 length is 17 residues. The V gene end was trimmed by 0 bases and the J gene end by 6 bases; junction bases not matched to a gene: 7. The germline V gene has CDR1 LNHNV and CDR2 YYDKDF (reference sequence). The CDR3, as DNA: TGTGCCACCAGCAGAGATTTGGGACAGGGGTTCGATGAAAAACTGTTTTTT. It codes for CATSRDLGQGFDEKLFF.

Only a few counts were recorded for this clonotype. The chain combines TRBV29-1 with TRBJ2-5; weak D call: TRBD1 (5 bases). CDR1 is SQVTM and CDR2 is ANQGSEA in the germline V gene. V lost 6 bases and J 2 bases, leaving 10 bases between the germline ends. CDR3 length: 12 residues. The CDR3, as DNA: TGCAGCGTGGGGCACGTACAAGAGACCCAGTACTTC. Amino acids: CSVGHVQETQYF.

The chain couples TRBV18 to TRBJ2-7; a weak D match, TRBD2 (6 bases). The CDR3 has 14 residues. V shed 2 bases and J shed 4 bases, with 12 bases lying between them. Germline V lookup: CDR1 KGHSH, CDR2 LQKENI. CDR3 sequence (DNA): TGTGCCAGCTCACCAGCGGCTAGCGTTTACGAGCAGTACGTC. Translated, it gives CASSPAASVYEQYV.

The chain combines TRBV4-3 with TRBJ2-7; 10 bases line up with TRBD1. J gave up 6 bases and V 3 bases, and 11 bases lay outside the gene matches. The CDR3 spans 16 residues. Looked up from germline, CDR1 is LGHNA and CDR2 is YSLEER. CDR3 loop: CASSQLAGGQGFEQYF. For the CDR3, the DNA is TGCGCCAGCAGCCAGCTAGCCGGGGGACAGGGGTTCGAGCAGTACTTC.

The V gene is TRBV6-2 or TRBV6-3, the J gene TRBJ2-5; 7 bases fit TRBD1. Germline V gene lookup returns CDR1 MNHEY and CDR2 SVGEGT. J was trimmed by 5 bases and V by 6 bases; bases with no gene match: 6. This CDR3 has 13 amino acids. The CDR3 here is CASRLQGIETQYF. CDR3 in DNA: TGTGCCAGCAGGTTACAGGGGATCGAGACCCAGTACTTC.

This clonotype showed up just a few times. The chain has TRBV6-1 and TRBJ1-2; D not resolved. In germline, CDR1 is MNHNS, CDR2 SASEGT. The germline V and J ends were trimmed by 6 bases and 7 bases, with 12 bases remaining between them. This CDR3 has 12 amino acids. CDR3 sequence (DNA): TGTGCCAGCAGGGTCCCAGGTGTTGGCTACACCTTC. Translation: CASRVPGVGYTF.

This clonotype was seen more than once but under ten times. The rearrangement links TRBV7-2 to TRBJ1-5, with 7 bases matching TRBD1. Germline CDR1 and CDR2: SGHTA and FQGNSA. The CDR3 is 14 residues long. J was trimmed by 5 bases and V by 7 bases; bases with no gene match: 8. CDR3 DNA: TGTGCCAGCAACGAACAGGGGAGAGATCAGCCCCAGCATTTT. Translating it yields CASNEQGRDQPQHF.

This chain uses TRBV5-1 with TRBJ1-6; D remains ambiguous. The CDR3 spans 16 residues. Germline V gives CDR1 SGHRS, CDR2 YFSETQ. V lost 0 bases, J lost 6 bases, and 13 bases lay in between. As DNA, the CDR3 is TGCGCCAGCAGCTTGGAAGGTTGGCCGAGTAATTCACCCCTCCACTTT. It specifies CASSLEGWPSNSPLHF.